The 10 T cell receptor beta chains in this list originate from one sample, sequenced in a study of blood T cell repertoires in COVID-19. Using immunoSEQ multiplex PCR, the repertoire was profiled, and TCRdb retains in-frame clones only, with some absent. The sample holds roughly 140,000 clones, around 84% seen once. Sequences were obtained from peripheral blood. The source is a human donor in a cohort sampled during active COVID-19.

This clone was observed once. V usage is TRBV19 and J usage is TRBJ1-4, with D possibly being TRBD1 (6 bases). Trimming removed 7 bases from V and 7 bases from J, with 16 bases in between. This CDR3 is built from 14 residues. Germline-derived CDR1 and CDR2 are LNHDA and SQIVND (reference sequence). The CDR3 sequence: CASTRGGAGEKLFF. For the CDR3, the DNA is TGTGCCAGTACCCGGGGGGGCGCGGGTGAAAAACTGTTTTTT. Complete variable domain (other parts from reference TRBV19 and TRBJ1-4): DGGITQSPKYLFRKEGQNVTLSCEQNLNHDAMYWYRQDPGQGLRLIYYSQIVNDFQKGDIAEGYSVSREKKESFPLTVTSAQKNPTAFYLCASTRGGAGEKLFFGSGTQLSVL.

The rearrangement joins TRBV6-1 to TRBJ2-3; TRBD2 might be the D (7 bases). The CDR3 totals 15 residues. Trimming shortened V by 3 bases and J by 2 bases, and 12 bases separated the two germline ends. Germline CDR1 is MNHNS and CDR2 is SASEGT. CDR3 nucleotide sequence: TGTGCCAGCAGTGATGGGCGGGGGCACACAGATACGCAGTATTTT. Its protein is CASSDGRGHTDTQYF.

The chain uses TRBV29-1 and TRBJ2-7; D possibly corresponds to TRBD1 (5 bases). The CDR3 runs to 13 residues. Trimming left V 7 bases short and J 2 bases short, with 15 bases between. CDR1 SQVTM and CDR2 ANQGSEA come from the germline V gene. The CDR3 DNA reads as TGCAGCGCCACTGGGGCAGTCACCTACGAGCAGTACTTC. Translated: CSATGAVTYEQYF.

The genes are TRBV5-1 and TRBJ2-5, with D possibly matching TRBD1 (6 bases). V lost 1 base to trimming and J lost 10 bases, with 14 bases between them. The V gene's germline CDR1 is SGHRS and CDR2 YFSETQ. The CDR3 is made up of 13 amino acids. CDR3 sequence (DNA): TGCGCCAGCAGCTTGCACACACAGGGTATCCAGTACTTC. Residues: CASSLHTQGIQYF.

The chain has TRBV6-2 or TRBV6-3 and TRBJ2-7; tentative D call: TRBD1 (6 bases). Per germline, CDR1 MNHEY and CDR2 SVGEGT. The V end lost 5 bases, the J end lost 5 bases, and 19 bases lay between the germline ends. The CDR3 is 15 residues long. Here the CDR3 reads CASSLRPPQGHEQYF. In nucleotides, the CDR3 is TGTGCCAGCAGTCTACGCCCTCCACAGGGCCACGAGCAGTACTTC.

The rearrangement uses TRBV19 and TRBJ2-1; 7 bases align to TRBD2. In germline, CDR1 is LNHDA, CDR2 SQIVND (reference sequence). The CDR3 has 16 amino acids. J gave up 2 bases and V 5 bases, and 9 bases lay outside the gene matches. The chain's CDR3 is CASSSVWRGTYNEQFF. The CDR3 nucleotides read TGTGCCAGTAGTTCCGTCTGGCGGGGGACCTACAATGAGCAGTTCTTC. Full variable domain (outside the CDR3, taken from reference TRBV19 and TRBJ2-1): DGGITQSPKYLFRKEGQNVTLSCEQNLNHDAMYWYRQDPGQGLRLIYYSQIVNDFQKGDIAEGYSVSREKKESFPLTVTSAQKNPTAFYLCASSSVWRGTYNEQFFGPGTRLTVL.

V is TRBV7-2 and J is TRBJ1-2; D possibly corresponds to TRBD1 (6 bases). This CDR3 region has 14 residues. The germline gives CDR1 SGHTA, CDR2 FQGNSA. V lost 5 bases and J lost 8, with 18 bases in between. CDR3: CASSPKGGVEGYTF. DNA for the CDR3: TGTGCCAGCAGCCCAAAAGGGGGAGTGGAAGGCTACACCTTC.

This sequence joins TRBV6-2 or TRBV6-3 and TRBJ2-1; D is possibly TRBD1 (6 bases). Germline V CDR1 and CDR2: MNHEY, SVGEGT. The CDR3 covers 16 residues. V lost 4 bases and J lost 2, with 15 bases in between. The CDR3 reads CASSWGTPQAYNEQFF. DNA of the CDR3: TGTGCCAGCAGTTGGGGGACACCGCAAGCCTACAATGAGCAGTTCTTC.

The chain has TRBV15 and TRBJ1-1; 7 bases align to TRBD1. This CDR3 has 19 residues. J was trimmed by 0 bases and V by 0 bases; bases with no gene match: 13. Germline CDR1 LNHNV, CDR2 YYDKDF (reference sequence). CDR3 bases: TGTGCCACCAGCAGAGATCAGGGGGGAAGGGGATCTATGAACACTGAAGCTTTCTTT. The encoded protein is CATSRDQGGRGSMNTEAFF.

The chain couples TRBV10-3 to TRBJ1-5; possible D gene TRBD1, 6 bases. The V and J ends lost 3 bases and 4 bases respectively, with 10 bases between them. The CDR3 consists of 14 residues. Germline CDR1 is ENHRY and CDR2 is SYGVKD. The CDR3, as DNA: TGTGCCATCAGTGACGGGACACCAAATCAGCCCCAGCATTTT. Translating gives CAISDGTPNQPQHF.